Listed below are T cell receptor beta chains from one sample, sequenced in a study of blood T cell repertoires in COVID-19. The repertoire was sequenced with immunoSEQ multiplex PCR; TCRdb's copy has only in-frame clones and lacks some. Of about 75,000 clones in the sample, 70% to 80% were seen once. Sequencing was performed on peripheral blood. These receptors were obtained from an elderly woman with active or convalescent COVID-19. Both conserved end residues are part of each CDR3.

cdr3_length: 15; v_call: TRBV5-1; cdr3_aa: CASSLREVSTDTQYF
cdr3_length: 15; v_call: TRBV7-2; cdr3_aa: CASSPGRDRNSPLHF
cdr3_length: 16; v_call: TRBV9; cdr3_aa: CASSVGVGVLDYGYTF
cdr3_length: 13; v_call: TRBV7-2; cdr3_aa: CASSAQINYGYTF
cdr3_length: 16; v_call: TRBV5-6; cdr3_aa: CASSTRLGRGYNEQFF
cdr3_length: 15; v_call: TRBV5-1; cdr3_aa: CASSLVLGDTDTQYF
cdr3_length: 14; v_call: TRBV7-2; cdr3_aa: CASSSGQAHTEAFF
cdr3_length: 15; v_call: TRBV7-2; cdr3_aa: CASSLAGGGPYGYTF
cdr3_length: 13; v_call: TRBV7-2; cdr3_aa: CASSPEVLVGQFF
cdr3_length: 14; v_call: TRBV27; cdr3_aa: CASSLGEGIVEQYF
cdr3_length: 16; v_call: TRBV4-3; cdr3_aa: CASSQDRGGAYNEQFF
cdr3_length: 14; v_call: TRBV24-1; cdr3_aa: CATSGTGGGYEQYF
cdr3_length: 14; v_call: TRBV4-3; cdr3_aa: CASRAQGDNYGYTF
cdr3_length: 14; v_call: TRBV27; cdr3_aa: CASSVRVRGREQYF
cdr3_length: 18; v_call: TRBV27; cdr3_aa: CASSRSPGLAGGSYEQYF
cdr3_length: 16; v_call: TRBV11-1; cdr3_aa: CASSLARGSSYNEQFF
cdr3_length: 12; v_call: TRBV6-5; cdr3_aa: CASSSPPGEQFF
cdr3_length: 15; v_call: TRBV7-6; cdr3_aa: CASSFLSSGANVLTF
cdr3_length: 13; v_call: TRBV7-2; cdr3_aa: CASSLSRNTEAFF
cdr3_length: 14; v_call: TRBV7-8; cdr3_aa: CASSLYSSGNTIYF
cdr3_length: 15; v_call: TRBV9; cdr3_aa: CASSVLGGGTDTQYF
cdr3_length: 14; v_call: TRBV18; cdr3_aa: CASSPGQGMETQYF
cdr3_length: 13; v_call: TRBV19; cdr3_aa: CASSKVAGDEQFF
cdr3_length: 15; v_call: TRBV2; cdr3_aa: CASRRDIPLGETQYF
cdr3_length: 18; v_call: TRBV10-3; cdr3_aa: CAISESDQGMTLHYEQYF
cdr3_length: 15; v_call: TRBV5-1; cdr3_aa: CASSLLGGGSYEQYF
cdr3_length: 15; v_call: TRBV6-6; cdr3_aa: CASRPGQGLNYGYTF
cdr3_length: 17; v_call: TRBV28; cdr3_aa: CASSTPGQGLMNTEAFF
cdr3_length: 13; v_call: TRBV6-5; cdr3_aa: CASSSSGGQGKYF
cdr3_length: 17; v_call: TRBV7-9; cdr3_aa: CASSPSASGGAAHTQYF
cdr3_length: 15; v_call: TRBV4-3; cdr3_aa: CASSHATDSTGELFF
cdr3_length: 16; v_call: TRBV6-5; cdr3_aa: CASSYYRGLVGSPLHF
cdr3_length: 14; v_call: TRBV5-1; cdr3_aa: CASRQTGPGTEAFF
cdr3_length: 15; v_call: TRBV6-6; cdr3_aa: CASRPSGRGFGELFF
cdr3_length: 13; v_call: TRBV30; cdr3_aa: CALSRQQNTEAFF
cdr3_length: 15; v_call: TRBV11-2; cdr3_aa: CASSPRDRGDTEAFF
cdr3_length: 15; v_call: TRBV11-2; cdr3_aa: CASSFWTGITGELFF
cdr3_length: 16; v_call: TRBV15; cdr3_aa: CATSRARLSSYNEQFF
cdr3_length: 13; v_call: TRBV7-2; cdr3_aa: CASSLYSSEKLFF
cdr3_length: 13; v_call: TRBV10-3; cdr3_aa: CAISLGQETEAFF
cdr3_length: 14; v_call: TRBV19; cdr3_aa: CASSRFGSGGEQYF
cdr3_length: 13; v_call: TRBV3-1/TRBV3-2; cdr3_aa: CASSPTQYYGYTF
cdr3_length: 15; v_call: TRBV14; cdr3_aa: CASSPWDSSEETQYF
cdr3_length: 12; v_call: TRBV29-1; cdr3_aa: CSQREGTNEQFF
cdr3_length: 17; v_call: TRBV2; cdr3_aa: CANKERATGTPHWEQYF
cdr3_length: 16; v_call: TRBV7-2; cdr3_aa: CASSLVGTENTGELFF
cdr3_length: 15; v_call: TRBV6-4; cdr3_aa: CASSDSGTGDYGYTF
cdr3_length: 13; v_call: TRBV9; cdr3_aa: CASSVTEGATQYF
cdr3_length: 16; v_call: TRBV6-2/TRBV6-3; cdr3_aa: CASSYSGQGYQETQYF
cdr3_length: 15; v_call: TRBV6-6; cdr3_aa: CASRWTGGKNTEAFF
cdr3_length: 15; v_call: TRBV3-1/TRBV3-2; cdr3_aa: CASSQVLDSSYEQYF
cdr3_length: 16; v_call: TRBV5-1; cdr3_aa: CASSLGSLASTGELFF
cdr3_length: 19; v_call: TRBV7-9; cdr3_aa: CASSLGPSGGSYYSYEQYF
cdr3_length: 18; v_call: TRBV4-1; cdr3_aa: CASSQDWLAGAVYNEQFF
cdr3_length: 16; v_call: TRBV18; cdr3_aa: CASSPGRDGGYDEQYF
cdr3_length: 12; v_call: TRBV20-1; cdr3_aa: CSASGGGKTQYF
cdr3_length: 13; v_call: TRBV9; cdr3_aa: CASSPTGLETQYF
cdr3_length: 12; v_call: TRBV6-2/TRBV6-3; cdr3_aa: CASSYDRGGYTF